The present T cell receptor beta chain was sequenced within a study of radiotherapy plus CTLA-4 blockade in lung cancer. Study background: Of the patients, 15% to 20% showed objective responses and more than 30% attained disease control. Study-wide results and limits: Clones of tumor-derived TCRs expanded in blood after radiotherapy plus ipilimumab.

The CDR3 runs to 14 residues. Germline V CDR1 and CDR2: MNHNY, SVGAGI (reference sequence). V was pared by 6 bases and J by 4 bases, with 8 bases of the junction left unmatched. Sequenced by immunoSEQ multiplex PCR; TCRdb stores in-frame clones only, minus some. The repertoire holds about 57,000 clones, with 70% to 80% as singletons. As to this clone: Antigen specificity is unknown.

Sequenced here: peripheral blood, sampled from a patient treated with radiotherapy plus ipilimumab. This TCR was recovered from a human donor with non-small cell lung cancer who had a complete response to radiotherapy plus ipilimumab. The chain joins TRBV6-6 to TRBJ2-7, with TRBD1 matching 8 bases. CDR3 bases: TGTGCCAGCAGCCAGACAGGGGAGGCTTACGAGCAGTACGTC. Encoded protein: CASSQTGEAYEQYV.